This T cell receptor beta chain came from a study of cytotoxic CD8 clonotypes in ibrutinib-treated CLL. The germline CDR1 and CDR2 sequences are GTSNPN and SVGIG (reference sequence). CDR3 length: 14 residues. Assay used: immunoSEQ multiplex PCR; TCRdb lists only in-frame clones, some missing. Of roughly 180,000 clones in the sample, 70% to 85% are singletons; the top ten hold about 4.5%. Of note for this clone: The junction shows a germline mismatch at one end, possibly a read error.

The source is a human donor with chronic lymphocytic leukemia. The specimen comprised PBMCs, sampled after 24 months of ibrutinib treatment. This chain links TRBV30 with TRBJ2-3; 9 bases line up with TRBD2. The CDR3 region is CAWTSGTSRDTQYF. CDR3 nucleotide sequence: TGTGCCTGGACCTCCGGGACTAGCAGAGATACGCAGTATTTT.